This TCR beta chain emerged from a study of cytomegalovirus exposure and HLA in healthy donors. Study-wide findings and caveats: Sequencing likely generated an artifact that appeared as a cluster of highly shared sequence variants. The HLA-A and HLA-B alleles of most subjects were reportedly predicted accurately from TCR beta sequences.

Germline V gene lookup returns CDR1 SGHVS and CDR2 FQNEAQ. The CDR3 has 14 residues. The J segment lost 7 bases and the V segment lost 4 bases, leaving 3 bases of the junction unmatched. PCR was performed using 60 Vbeta and 13 Jbeta primers. The method was immunoSEQ multiplex PCR; TCRdb's version includes in-frame clones alone and lacks a portion of them. The sample carries about 170,000 clones, less than 80% recorded once. About this clone: Its antigen is not identified.

This chain uses TRBV7-8 with TRBJ1-6, with 8 bases that match TRBD1. Sequenced input: PBMCs. The receptor was isolated from a man aged 40-50 years in good health and CMV-seronegative. The CDR3 coding sequence is TGTGCCAGCAGCTCCCGGGACAGGAATTCACCCCTCCACTTT. This codes for CASSSRDRNSPLHF.